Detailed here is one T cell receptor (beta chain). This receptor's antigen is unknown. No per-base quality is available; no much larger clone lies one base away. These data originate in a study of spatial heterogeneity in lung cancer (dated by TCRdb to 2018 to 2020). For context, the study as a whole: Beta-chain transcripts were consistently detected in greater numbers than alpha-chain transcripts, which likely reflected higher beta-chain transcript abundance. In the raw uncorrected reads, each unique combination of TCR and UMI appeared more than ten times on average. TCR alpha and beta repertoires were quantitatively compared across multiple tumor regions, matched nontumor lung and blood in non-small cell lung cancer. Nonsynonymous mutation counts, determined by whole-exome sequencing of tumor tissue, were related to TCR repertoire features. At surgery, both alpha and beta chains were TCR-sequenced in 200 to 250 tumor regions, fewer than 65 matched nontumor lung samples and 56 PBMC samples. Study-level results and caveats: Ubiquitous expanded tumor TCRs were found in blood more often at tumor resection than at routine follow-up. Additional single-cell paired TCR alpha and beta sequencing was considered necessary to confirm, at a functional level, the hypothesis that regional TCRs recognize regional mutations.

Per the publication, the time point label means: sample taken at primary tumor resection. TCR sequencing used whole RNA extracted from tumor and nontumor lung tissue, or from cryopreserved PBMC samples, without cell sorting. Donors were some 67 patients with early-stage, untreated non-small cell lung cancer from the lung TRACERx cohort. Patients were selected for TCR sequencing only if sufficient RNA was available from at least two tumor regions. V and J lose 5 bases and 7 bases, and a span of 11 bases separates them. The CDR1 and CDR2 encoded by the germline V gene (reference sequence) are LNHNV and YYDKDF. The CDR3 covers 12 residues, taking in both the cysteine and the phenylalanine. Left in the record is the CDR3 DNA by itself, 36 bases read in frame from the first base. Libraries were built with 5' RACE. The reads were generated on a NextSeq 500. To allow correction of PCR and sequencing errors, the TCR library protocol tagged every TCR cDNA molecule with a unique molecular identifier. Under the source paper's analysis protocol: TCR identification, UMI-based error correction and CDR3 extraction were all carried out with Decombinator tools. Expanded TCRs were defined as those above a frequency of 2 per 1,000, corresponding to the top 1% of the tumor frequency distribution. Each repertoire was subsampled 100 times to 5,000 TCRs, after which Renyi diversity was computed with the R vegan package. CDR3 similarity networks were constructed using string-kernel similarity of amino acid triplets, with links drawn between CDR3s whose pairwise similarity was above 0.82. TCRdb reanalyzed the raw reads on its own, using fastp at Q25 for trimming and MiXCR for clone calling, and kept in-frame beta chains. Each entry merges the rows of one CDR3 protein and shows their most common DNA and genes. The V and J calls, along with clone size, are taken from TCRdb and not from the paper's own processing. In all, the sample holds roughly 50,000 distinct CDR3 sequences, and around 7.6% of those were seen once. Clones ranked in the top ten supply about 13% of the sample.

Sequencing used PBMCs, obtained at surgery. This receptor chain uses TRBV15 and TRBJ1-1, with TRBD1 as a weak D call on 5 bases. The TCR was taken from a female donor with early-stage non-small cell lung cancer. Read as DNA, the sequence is TGTGCCACCAGCCCCAGAGGGGATGAAGCTTTCTTT. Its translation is CATSPRGDEAFF.